This TCR beta chain was captured in a study of metastatic and nonmetastatic thyroid tumors. Study-wide background: Peripheral blood and tumor or nodule samples from malignant and benign thyroid patients were compared. Study-level points and caveats: It was reportedly found that TCR beta diversity was significantly higher in malignant thyroid tumors than in benign nodules, a difference seen in both blood and tumor samples.

V was pared by 4 bases and J by 5 bases, with 6 bases of the junction left unmatched. The CDR3 consists of 15 residues. From germline, CDR1 is MDHEN and CDR2 SYDVKM. This clone is labeled medium-sized. Its specificity is not known. Original processing methods: Clinicopathological groups supplied CDR3 differences that were used to build a distant-metastasis classifier for papillary thyroid cancer. From the PCR reads, TCRdb re-called clones with MiXCR. TCRdb assigned the V and J calls; the authors' analysis was not used. The sample includes roughly 30,000 clones, over 20% of them seen just once. No patient had received any treatment before thyroid surgery.

The sequenced material came from blood. The sequence was obtained from a female donor with papillary thyroid cancer or a benign thyroid nodule (not recorded which). Some clones in this sample may be carry-over from other donors' samples. The J gene is TRBJ2-1, the V gene TRBV28; 9 bases fit TRBD2. The CDR3 loop is CASSSAGGGHNEQFF. The CDR3 DNA reads TGTGCCAGCAGTTCAGCGGGAGGAGGCCACAATGAGCAGTTCTTC.